This TCR beta chain was sequenced during a study of HIV-infected patients and healthy controls. Whole-study results and caveats: Compared with healthy controls, HIV-infected patients showed less CDR3 sharing between individuals. MAIT alpha-chain CDR3s were frequent in healthy controls, depleted in HIV+.

This clonotype has at least ten counts. The target antigen is unknown. The junction does not match germline at one end; this may be a read error. The CDR3 spans 13 residues. The germline CDR1 and CDR2 sequences are MNHEY and SVGAGI. Whole blood was used without fractionation, so all unsorted peripheral T cells were included. 500 ng RNA was reverse transcribed with alpha and beta constant-region primers. Using multiplexing indices, alpha and beta chain libraries were generated apart by chain-specific third strand synthesis. After a brief PCR adding P5, P7 and a second index, approximately 23 amplification cycles followed. TCRdb recomputed calls from the 5' RACE reads with MiXCR, one row per CDR3 protein. The profile shows tens of thousands of distinct CDR3 sequences, 7.5% to 10% of them singletons.

Sequencing was carried out using blood. The V and J genes are TRBV6-5 and TRBJ2-4, with 8 bases fitting TRBD1. This sequence originates from an adult in good health. The CDR3 here is CASSTRTGLSKRF. The CDR3 nucleotides are TGTGCCAGCAGTACCCGGACAGGGCTCTCTAAAAGATTC.